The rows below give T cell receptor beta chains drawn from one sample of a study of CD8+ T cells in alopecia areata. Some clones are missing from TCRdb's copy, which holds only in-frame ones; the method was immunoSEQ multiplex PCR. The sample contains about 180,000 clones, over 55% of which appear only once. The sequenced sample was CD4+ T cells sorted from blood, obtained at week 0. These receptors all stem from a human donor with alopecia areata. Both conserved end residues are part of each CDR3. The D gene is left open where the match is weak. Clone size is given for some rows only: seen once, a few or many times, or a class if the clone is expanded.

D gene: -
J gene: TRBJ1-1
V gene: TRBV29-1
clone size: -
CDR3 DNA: TGCAGCGTTTTAACAGCTGAAGCTTTCTTT
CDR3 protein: CSVLTAEAFF

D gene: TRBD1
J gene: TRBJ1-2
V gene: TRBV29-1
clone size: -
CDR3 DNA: TGCAGCGTTGGACAGGGGAGTCTAAATGGCTACACCTTC
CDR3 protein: CSVGQGSLNGYTF

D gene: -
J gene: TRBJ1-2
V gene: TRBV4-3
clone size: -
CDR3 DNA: TGCGCCAGCAGCCAAGATCCCCGTTTCTGGGGGAACTATGGCTACACCTTC
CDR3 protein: CASSQDPRFWGNYGYTF

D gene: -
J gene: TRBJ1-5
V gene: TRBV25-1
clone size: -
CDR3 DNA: TGTGCCAGCAAGGGGGTAGGGCCCCAGCATTTT
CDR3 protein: CASKGVGPQHF

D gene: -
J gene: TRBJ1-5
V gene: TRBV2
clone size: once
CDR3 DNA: TGTGCCAGCTCAGGGGACAATCAGCCCCAGCATTTT
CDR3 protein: CASSGDNQPQHF

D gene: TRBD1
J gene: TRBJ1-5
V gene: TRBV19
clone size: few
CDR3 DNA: TGTGCCAGTAGCCGGGACAGTAATAGCAATCAGCCCCAGCATTTT
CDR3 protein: CASSRDSNSNQPQHF

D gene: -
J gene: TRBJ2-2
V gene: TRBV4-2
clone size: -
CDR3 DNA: TGTGCCAGCAGCAACCTTCCGGGACCGAGCGGGGAGCTGTTTTTT
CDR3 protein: CASSNLPGPSGELFF

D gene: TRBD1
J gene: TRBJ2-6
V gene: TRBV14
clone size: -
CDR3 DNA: TGTGCCAGCAGCCCAGTAGGACAGGGTCTCTCTGGGGCCAACGTCCTGACTTTC
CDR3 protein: CASSPVGQGLSGANVLTF

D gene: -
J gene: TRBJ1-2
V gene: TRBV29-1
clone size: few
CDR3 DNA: TGCAGCGTTGAAGATCCCAGGGGCTATGGCTACACCTTC
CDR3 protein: CSVEDPRGYGYTF

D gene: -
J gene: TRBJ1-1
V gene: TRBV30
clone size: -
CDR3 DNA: TGTGCCTGGAGTGGGGCCCTACGAGCCACTGAAGCTTTCTTT
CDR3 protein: CAWSGALRATEAFF

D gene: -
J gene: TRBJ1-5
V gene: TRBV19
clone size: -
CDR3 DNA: TGTGCCAGCAGACAACAGGGAACATCAAATCAGCCCCAGCATTTT
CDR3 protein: CASRQQGTSNQPQHF

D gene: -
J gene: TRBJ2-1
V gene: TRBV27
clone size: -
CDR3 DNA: TGTGCCAGCAGCCGGGATCCATTGTTGGATGAGCAGTTCTTC
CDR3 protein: CASSRDPLLDEQFF

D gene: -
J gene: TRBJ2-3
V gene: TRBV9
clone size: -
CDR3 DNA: TGTGCCAGCAGCTGGGAGACTGCAGATACGCAGTATTTT
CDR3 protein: CASSWETADTQYF

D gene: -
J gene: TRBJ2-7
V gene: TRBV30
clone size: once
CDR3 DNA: TGTGCCTTCAGCCCCGGGCAGGGCGAGCAGTACTTC
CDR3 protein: CAFSPGQGEQYF

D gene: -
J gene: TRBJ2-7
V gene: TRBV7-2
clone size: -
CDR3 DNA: TGTGCCAGCAGCTTCGGAGGAGGTAGCCTCTACGAGCAGTACTTC
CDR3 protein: CASSFGGGSLYEQYF

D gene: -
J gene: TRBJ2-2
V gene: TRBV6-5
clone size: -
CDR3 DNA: TGTGCCAGCAGAGGACAGTCTCGGGGCACCGGGGAGCTGTTTTTT
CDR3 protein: CASRGQSRGTGELFF

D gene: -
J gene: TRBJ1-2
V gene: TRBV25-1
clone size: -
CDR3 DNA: TGTGCCAGCAGTGCCCCAGGGGCTAACTATGGCTACACCTTC
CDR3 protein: CASSAPGANYGYTF

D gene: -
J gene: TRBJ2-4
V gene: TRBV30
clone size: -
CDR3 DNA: TGTGCCTGGAGTGTGATCGGGGGAGACATTCAGTACTTC
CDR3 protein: CAWSVIGGDIQYF

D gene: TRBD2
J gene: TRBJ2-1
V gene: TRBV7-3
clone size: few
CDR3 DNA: TGTGCCAGCAGCTTAAGACTAGCGGGTCGCAATGAGCAGTTCTTC
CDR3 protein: CASSLRLAGRNEQFF

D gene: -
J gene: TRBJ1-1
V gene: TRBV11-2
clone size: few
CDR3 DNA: TGTGCCAGCAGCTCCTCCGGGTGGCAAGCTTTCTTT
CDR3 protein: CASSSSGWQAFF

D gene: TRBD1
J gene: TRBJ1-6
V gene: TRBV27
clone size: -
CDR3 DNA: TGTGCCAGCAGTTTACCCAGACAGGGAAGATATTCACCCCTCCACTTT
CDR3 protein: CASSLPRQGRYSPLHF

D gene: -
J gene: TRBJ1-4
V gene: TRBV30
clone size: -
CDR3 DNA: TGTGCCTGGAGTGTACCCGTGGGCAGGGCTGAAACTAATGAAAAACTGTTTTTT
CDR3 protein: CAWSVPVGRAETNEKLFF

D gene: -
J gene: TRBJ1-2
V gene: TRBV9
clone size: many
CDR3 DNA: TGTGCCAGCAGCGTAGGAGTAAACTATGGCTACACCTTC
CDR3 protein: CASSVGVNYGYTF

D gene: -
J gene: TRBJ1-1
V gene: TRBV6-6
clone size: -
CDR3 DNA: TGTGCCAGCAGTTACCTGGGGGGCACTGAAGCTTTCTTT
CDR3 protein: CASSYLGGTEAFF

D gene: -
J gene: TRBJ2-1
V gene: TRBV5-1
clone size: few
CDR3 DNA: TGCGCCAGCAGCTCGAGCCTACCCATCAATGAGCAGTTCTTC
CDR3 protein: CASSSSLPINEQFF

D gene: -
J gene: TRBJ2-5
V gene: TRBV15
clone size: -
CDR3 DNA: TGTGCCACCAGCAGGACAGTAGAGGAGACCCAGTACTTC
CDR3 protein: CATSRTVEETQYF

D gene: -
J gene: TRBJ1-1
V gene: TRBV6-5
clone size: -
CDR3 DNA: TGTGCCAGCAGTGACTTTAGCATGAACACTGAAGCTTTCTTT
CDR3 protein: CASSDFSMNTEAFF

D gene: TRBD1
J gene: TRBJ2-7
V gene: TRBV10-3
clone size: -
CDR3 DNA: TGTGCCACCCAGGGACAGGTCCCCCTCGAGCAGTACTTC
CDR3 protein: CATQGQVPLEQYF

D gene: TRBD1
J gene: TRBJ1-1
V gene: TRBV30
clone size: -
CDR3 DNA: TGTGCCTGGAGTGTACCGCAGGGACAGTGGGACACTGAAGCTTTCTTT
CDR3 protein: CAWSVPQGQWDTEAFF

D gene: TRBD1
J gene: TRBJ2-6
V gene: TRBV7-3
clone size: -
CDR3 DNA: TGTGCCAGCAGCTGGACAGGGTACGGGGCCAACGTCCTGACTTTC
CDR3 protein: CASSWTGYGANVLTF

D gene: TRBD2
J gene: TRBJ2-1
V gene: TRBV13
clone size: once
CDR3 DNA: TGTGCCAGCAGCTCCCGGACTAGCGGGGGGTCCTACAATGAGCAGTTCTTC
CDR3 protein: CASSSRTSGGSYNEQFF

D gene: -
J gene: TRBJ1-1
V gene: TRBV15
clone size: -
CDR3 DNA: TGTGCCACCAGCAGTTTGGGGGCGAGTGGCACTGAAGCTTTCTTT
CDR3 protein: CATSSLGASGTEAFF

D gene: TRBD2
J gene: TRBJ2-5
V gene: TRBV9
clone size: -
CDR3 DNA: TGTGCCAGCAGCGTAGCTTTCAGCGGGGGGACTCAAGAGACCCAGTACTTC
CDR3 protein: CASSVAFSGGTQETQYF

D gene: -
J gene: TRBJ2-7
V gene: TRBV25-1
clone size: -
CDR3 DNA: TGTGCCAGCAGAGAATCTACCCTTCTGGGCGAGCAGTACTTC
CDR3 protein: CASRESTLLGEQYF

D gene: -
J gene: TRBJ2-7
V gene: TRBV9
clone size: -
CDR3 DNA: TGTGCCAGCAGCGGAACATCCGAGCAGTACTTC
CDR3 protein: CASSGTSEQYF

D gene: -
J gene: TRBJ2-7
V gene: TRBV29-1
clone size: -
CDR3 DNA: TGCAGCGTGGGGACTGAATCCTACGAGCAGTACTTC
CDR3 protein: CSVGTESYEQYF

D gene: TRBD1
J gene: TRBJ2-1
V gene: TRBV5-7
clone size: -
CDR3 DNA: TGTGCCAGCAGCCCATCCGACAGGGCAAGGGTTTGTAACAATGAGCAGTTCTTC
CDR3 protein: CASSPSDRARVCNNEQFF

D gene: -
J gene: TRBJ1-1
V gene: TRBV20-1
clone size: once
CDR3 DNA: TGCAGTGCTAGGGATTTACCCGAAGCTTTCTTT
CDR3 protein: CSARDLPEAFF

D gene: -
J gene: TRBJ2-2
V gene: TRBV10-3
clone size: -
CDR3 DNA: TGTGCCATCAGTGAGTCGACATCACCAACCGGGGAGCTGTTTTTT
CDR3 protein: CAISESTSPTGELFF

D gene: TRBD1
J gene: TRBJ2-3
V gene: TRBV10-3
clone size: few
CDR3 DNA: TGTGCCATCAGTGGCCTGGGACAGGATAACACAGATACGCAGTATTTT
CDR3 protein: CAISGLGQDNTDTQYF